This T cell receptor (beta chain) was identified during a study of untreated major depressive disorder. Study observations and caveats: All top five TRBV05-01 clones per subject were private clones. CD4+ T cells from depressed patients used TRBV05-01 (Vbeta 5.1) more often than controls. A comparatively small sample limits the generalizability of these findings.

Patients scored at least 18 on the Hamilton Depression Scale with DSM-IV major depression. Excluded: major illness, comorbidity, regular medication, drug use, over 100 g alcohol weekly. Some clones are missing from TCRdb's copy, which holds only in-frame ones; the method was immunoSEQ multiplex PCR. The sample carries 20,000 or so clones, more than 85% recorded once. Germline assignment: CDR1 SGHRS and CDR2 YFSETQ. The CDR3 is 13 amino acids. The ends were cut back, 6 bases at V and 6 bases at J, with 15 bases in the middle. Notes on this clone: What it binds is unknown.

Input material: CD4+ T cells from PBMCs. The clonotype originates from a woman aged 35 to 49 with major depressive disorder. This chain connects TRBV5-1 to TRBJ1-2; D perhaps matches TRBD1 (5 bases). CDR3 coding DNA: TGCGCCAGCAATAAGGTCGGAGGGGATGGCTACACCTTC. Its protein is CASNKVGGDGYTF.